This TCR beta chain is from a study of blood T cell repertoires in COVID-19. Turning to the study itself: The origin of the acute and convalescent COVID-19 samples was the United States, Italy and Spain. Sample material is recorded as cDNA or gDNA derived from T cells, B-cell-depleted T cells, or PBMCs.

In the original analysis: Nucleated cell counts were estimated from reference gene primer amplification. Measured with immunoSEQ multiplex PCR; TCRdb has only the in-frame clones, and not every one. V and J calls and clone size are given by that table; D and trimming were obtained from the DNA. This repertoire shows under 65,000 clones, roughly 91% found once; its top ten account for 8.6%. Between the trimmed V and J ends, which lost 0 bases and 6 bases, there was a span of 8 bases. The V gene's germline CDR1 is LGHNA and CDR2 YSLEER. The CDR3 consists of 13 residues. The sequencing sample was made of peripheral blood. The receptor was derived from a human donor in a cohort sampled during active COVID-19. V is TRBV4-3 and J is TRBJ1-1; D is ambiguous. CDR3 sequence reads: CASSQDGWAEAFF. In DNA form, the CDR3 reads TGCGCCAGCAGCCAAGACGGGTGGGCTGAAGCTTTCTTT.